This record looks at one T cell receptor beta chain sequence and its context. TCRdb redid the calling of the reads with MiXCR, one entry per CDR3 protein. In the table there are some 440,000 distinct CDR3 sequences, about 33% of which are singletons. These data come from a study of T cell repertoires in cytomegalovirus infection. This CDR3 has 17 residues. The ends lost 3 bases at V and 1 base at J; junction bases unmatched: 9. Sequencing was done on a sample of PBMCs. This TCR was recovered from a human donor in good health (CMV status not recorded). Some clones in this sample may be carry-over from other donors' samples. V and J are TRBV12-3 or TRBV12-4 and TRBJ2-4; 7 nucleotides align to TRBD1. CDR3 in amino acids: CASSFTTGIGAKNIQYF. The CDR3 DNA is TGTGCCAGCAGTTTCACGACAGGGATCGGGGCCAAAAACATTCAGTACTTC.